A single sample is the source of the 23 T cell receptor beta chains below, sequenced in a study of CD8+ T cells in alopecia areata. cDNA prepared by RNA extraction and subsequent reverse transcription served as the template for sequencing. TCRdb's copy holds only in-frame clones and misses some; the assay was immunoSEQ multiplex PCR. The data hold roughly 170,000 clones, with 50% to 75% observed a single time. The source was CD4+ T cells sorted from blood, collected at week 0. Receptor source: a human donor with alopecia areata.

V is TRBV30 and J is TRBJ2-7, with D perhaps assigned TRBD1 or TRBD2 (5 bases each). V lost 5 bases to trimming and J lost 1 base, with 9 bases between them. CDR1 is GTSNPN, CDR2 SVGIG, per germline (reference sequence). The CDR3 sequence is 12 residues long. Here the CDR3 DNA reads TGTGCCTGGTTGGGGGAATCCTACGAGCAGTACTTC. Translating it yields CAWLGESYEQYF.

The chain combines TRBV10-3 with TRBJ2-2; D ambiguous. The CDR3 consists of 12 residues. V gave up 10 bases and J gave up 5 bases, with 11 bases separating them. In germline, CDR1 is ENHRY, CDR2 SYGVKD. This chain's CDR3 is CASRLGTGELFF. The CDR3 DNA reads TGTGCCAGCAGACTCGGTACCGGGGAGCTGTTTTTT.

The chain has TRBV9 and TRBJ2-7, with D perhaps matching TRBD2 (6 bases). This CDR3 is built from 15 residues. With 0 bases removed from V and 3 bases from J, the gap between germline ends came to 13 bases. The germline V gene has CDR1 SGDLS and CDR2 YYNGEE. CDR3 coding DNA: TGTGCCAGCAGCGTAGATAGGACTACTATCTACGAGCAGTACTTC. Translated: CASSVDRTTIYEQYF.

This clone was detected only a few times. Written as DNA, the CDR3 is TGTGCCTGTTCCTCGTTCGATTACATGAACACTGAAGCTTTCTTT. It yields the protein CACSSFDYMNTEAFF. The chain joins TRBV30 to TRBJ1-1; no firm D call. CDR1 is GTSNPN, CDR2 SVGIG, per germline (reference sequence). V lost 6 bases and J 0 bases, leaving 17 bases between the germline ends. This CDR3 spans 15 amino acids.

This clone has a handful of counts. V is TRBV5-1 and J is TRBJ2-5; TRBD2 aligns across 7 bases. Germline V gene sequence: CDR1 SGHRS, CDR2 YFSETQ. J gave up 3 bases and V 1 base, and 3 bases lay outside the gene matches. This CDR3 comprises 14 residues. CDR3 protein: CASSLSSGKETQYF. The CDR3 DNA reads TGCGCCAGCAGCTTGTCTAGCGGCAAAGAGACCCAGTACTTC.

In nucleotides, the CDR3 is TGCAGTGACAGGGTGGGCACTGAAGCTTTCTTT. It codes for CSDRVGTEAFF. V is TRBV29-1 and J is TRBJ1-1, with TRBD1 matching 7 bases. Per germline, CDR1 SQVTM and CDR2 ANQGSEA. The CDR3 runs 11 residues.

There are a few counts of this clone. V is TRBV29-1 and J is TRBJ1-2, with D possibly being TRBD1 (6 bases). Trimming shortened V by 6 bases and J by 0 bases, and 11 bases separated the two germline ends. The CDR3 covers 13 residues. The germline V gene has CDR1 SQVTM and CDR2 ANQGSEA. CDR3 in amino acids: CSVTQGPNYGYTF. CDR3 nucleotides: TGCAGCGTCACCCAGGGGCCTAACTATGGCTACACCTTC.

In this sample, this clone turned up a few times. This sequence joins TRBV28 and TRBJ2-7, with D possibly matching TRBD1 (5 bases). CDR1 and CDR2 from the germline V gene are MDHEN and SYDVKM. Trimming took off 6 bases at V and 3 bases at J, with 12 bases between the two ends. CDR3 length: 13 residues. CDR3 protein: CASRPGHLYEQYF. The CDR3 region has the DNA TGTGCCAGCAGACCCGGACACCTCTACGAGCAGTACTTC.

This clone has a handful of counts. The chain couples TRBV7-2 to TRBJ2-7; no reliable D call. This CDR3 contains 11 residues. V shed 3 bases and J shed 7 bases, with 7 bases lying between them. CDR1 SGHTA and CDR2 FQGNSA come from the germline V gene. For the CDR3, the DNA is TGTGCCAGCAGCTTCGGCTGGGAGCAGTACTTC. Translation: CASSFGWEQYF. Variable domain in full (rest from reference TRBV7-2 and TRBJ2-7): GAGVSQSPSNKVTEKGKDVELRCDPISGHTALYWYRQSLGQGLEFLIYFQGNSAPDKSGLPSDRFSAERTGGSVSTLTIQRTQQEDSAVYLCASSFGWEQYFGPGTRLTVT.

There are a few counts of this clone. J is TRBJ1-6 and V is TRBV18; D possibly corresponds to TRBD1 (6 bases). CDR1 and CDR2 from the germline V gene are KGHSH and LQKENI. This CDR3 contains 15 residues. The V gene lost 4 bases and the J gene lost 7 bases, with 14 bases spanning the gap. The CDR3 protein is CASSLVFGQNSPLHF. DNA of the CDR3: TGTGCCAGCTCACTAGTCTTCGGACAGAATTCACCCCTCCACTTT.

The chain recombines TRBV29-1 with TRBJ2-1, with 7 bases that match TRBD2. V lost 3 bases and J lost 15; bases outside the gene matches: 8. Germline V gene data show CDR1 as SQVTM and CDR2 as ANQGSEA. The CDR3 totals 11 residues. In nucleotides, the CDR3 is TGCAGCGTTGATAGGGGAGGGTATGTGTTCTTC. Its protein is CSVDRGGYVFF.

This chain uses TRBV2 with TRBJ2-5; TRBD1 agrees at 10 bases. The J segment lost 4 bases and the V segment lost 8 bases, leaving 4 bases of the junction unmatched. The CDR3 runs 13 residues. Germline values: CDR1 SNHLY, CDR2 FYNNEI. The CDR3 reads CASGGQGLETQYF. CDR3 sequence (DNA): TGTGCCAGCGGGGGACAGGGGTTAGAGACCCAGTACTTC.

This clone was picked up a small number of times. The CDR3 protein is CAWSGTGLLYGYTF. The DNA for the CDR3 is TGTGCCTGGTCCGGGACAGGGTTGCTCTATGGCTACACCTTC. The chain is built from TRBV30 and TRBJ1-2, with 9 bases identical to TRBD1. Germline CDR1 and CDR2: GTSNPN and SVGIG (reference sequence). CDR3 length: 14 amino acids. Trimming took 5 bases from V and 4 from J; bases not matched to a gene: 8.

This clone was detected only a few times. The chain joins TRBV19 to TRBJ2-5; 9 nucleotides align to TRBD2. Trimming at V came to 5 bases and at J to 3 bases, leaving 7 bases not matched to a gene. Germline CDR1 reads LNHDA; CDR2 reads SQIVND (reference sequence). This CDR3 contains 15 residues. The CDR3 reads CASSDVAGAKETQYF. The DNA for the CDR3 is TGTGCCAGTAGTGACGTAGCGGGGGCAAAAGAGACCCAGTACTTC.

This clone turned up a few times. V gene TRBV6-1 combines with J gene TRBJ2-5; 7 nucleotides agree with TRBD1. Germline assignment: CDR1 MNHNS and CDR2 SASEGT. V was clipped by 2 bases and J by 1 base; unmatched bases: 4. The CDR3 consists of 15 residues. In nucleotides, the CDR3 is TGTGCCAGCAGTGAATTAACAGGGGTCCAAGAGACCCAGTACTTC. Encoded protein: CASSELTGVQETQYF.

The table lists this clone with a few counts. This chain joins TRBV6-1 and TRBJ1-2; no firm D call. V gave up 2 bases and J gave up 2 bases, with 12 bases separating them. Germline CDR1 MNHNS, CDR2 SASEGT. This CDR3 is 15 amino acids long. The CDR3 reads CASSEWGAVNYGYTF. The CDR3 DNA sequence: TGTGCCAGCAGTGAATGGGGAGCAGTCAACTATGGCTACACCTTC.

The V gene is TRBV28, the J gene TRBJ2-5; TRBD1 aligns across 11 bases. Trimming took 5 bases from V and 4 from J; bases not matched to a gene: 9. The CDR3 covers 16 residues. The germline CDR1 and CDR2 sequences are MDHEN and SYDVKM. The CDR3 here is CASSPLPGQGGETQYF. As DNA, the CDR3 is TGTGCCAGCAGTCCCCTCCCGGGACAGGGGGGAGAGACCCAGTACTTC.

This clone was counted many times. The V gene is TRBV7-2, the J gene TRBJ1-4; D perhaps matches TRBD1 (5 bases). The CDR3 has 14 amino acids. Germline assignment: CDR1 SGHTA and CDR2 FQGNSA. The ends were cut back, 1 base at V and 4 bases at J, with 7 bases in the middle. The CDR3 sequence: CASSLGQFNEKLFF. The CDR3 DNA follows: TGTGCCAGCAGCTTAGGACAGTTTAATGAAAAACTGTTTTTT.

This clone has a handful of counts. The V gene is TRBV15, the J gene TRBJ1-4; no definite D call. The CDR3 spans 14 residues. The V end lost 0 bases, the J end lost 0 bases, and 2 bases lay between the germline ends. Germline V gives CDR1 LNHNV, CDR2 YYDKDF (reference sequence). The CDR3 DNA follows: TGTGCCACCAGCAGAGAAACAACTAATGAAAAACTGTTTTTT. As protein: CATSRETTNEKLFF.

CDR3 sequence reads: CASSLELGPETQYF. The CDR3 DNA reads as TGTGCCAGCAGCTTAGAGCTGGGTCCAGAGACCCAGTACTTC. The V and J genes are TRBV7-2 and TRBJ2-5, with D unclear. Germline loops: CDR1 SGHTA, CDR2 FQGNSA. This CDR3 comprises 14 residues. The ends were cut back, 1 base at V and 4 bases at J, with 10 bases in the middle.

The sample holds a few counts of this clone. V and J are TRBV5-1 and TRBJ1-1; D may be TRBD1 (6 bases). The CDR3 is made up of 15 amino acids. Germline CDR1 and CDR2: SGHRS and YFSETQ. Trimming removed 3 bases at V and 5 bases at J, with 17 bases between. The CDR3 is CASSSRPGEGTEAFF. The CDR3 nucleotides are TGCGCCAGCAGCTCCCGACCAGGGGAAGGGACTGAAGCTTTCTTT. Full variable domain (remainder filled in from reference TRBV5-1 and TRBJ1-1): KAGVTQTPRYLIKTRGQQVTLSCSPISGHRSVSWYQQTPGQGLQFLFEYFSETQRNKGNFPGRFSGRQFSNSRSEMNVSTLELGDSALYLCASSSRPGEGTEAFFGQGTRLTVV.

The CDR3 protein is CATSRVSGWMATGELFF. CDR3 DNA: TGTGCCACCAGCAGAGTTTCCGGGTGGATGGCCACCGGGGAGCTGTTTTTT. The chain uses TRBV15 and TRBJ2-2; D gene unclear. This CDR3 spans 17 amino acids. CDR1 LNHNV and CDR2 YYDKDF come from the germline V gene (reference sequence). Trimming pared 1 base from V and 4 bases from J, leaving 16 bases between.

The genes are TRBV5-6 and TRBJ1-2, with no clear D. The CDR3 is 15 residues long. From germline, CDR1 is SGHDT and CDR2 YYEEEE. Trimming removed 0 bases at V and 4 bases at J, with 13 bases between. CDR3 nucleotide sequence: TGTGCCAGCAGCTTGGGTAGGCTGACGGGCTATGGCTACACCTTC. Translated: CASSLGRLTGYGYTF.